This T cell receptor beta chain is drawn from a study of OX40 agonist ivuxolimab in advanced cancers. Sequencing was performed with immunoSEQ multiplex PCR; in TCRdb, only in-frame clones are kept and a portion is missing. The sample contains 68,000 or so clones, around 83% of which appear only once. It was autoimmune disease history or systemic immunosuppression that excluded patients. The sequence derives from an adult with an advanced solid tumor such as melanoma, head and neck, liver or kidney cancer. Sequenced material: CD4+ or CD8+ T cells sorted from blood, taken in a trial of the OX40 agonist ivuxolimab.

CDR3 DNA: TGCAGCGTTGGGGTCTCTAACTATGGCTACACCTTC. Its translation is CSVGVSNYGYTF. This sequence joins TRBV29-1 and TRBJ1-2, with no clear D. CDR1 SQVTM and CDR2 ANQGSEA come from the germline V gene. This CDR3 region has 12 residues. V dropped 4 bases and J dropped 0 bases, with 6 bases sitting between them.